Here is one T cell receptor (beta chain) with its context. The CDR3 is made up of 12 amino acids. V lost 6 bases and J lost 7; bases outside the gene matches: 3. The germline CDR1 and CDR2 sequences are LNHDA and SQIVND (reference sequence). This sample was included in a study of OX40 agonist ivuxolimab in advanced cancers. Study context: Intravenous ivuxolimab at 0.01 to 10 mg/kg was given to patients every 2 weeks. The study enrolled dose-escalation patients with hepatocellular carcinoma, melanoma, renal cell or head and neck cancer.

TCRdb's copy holds only in-frame clones and misses some; the assay was immunoSEQ multiplex PCR. The repertoire has about 52,000 clones, roughly 93% of them found once; the top ten carry roughly 22%. This receptor was identified in an adult with an advanced solid tumor such as melanoma, head and neck, liver or kidney cancer. The sample here was CD4+ or CD8+ T cells sorted from blood, taken in a trial of the OX40 agonist ivuxolimab. The chain carries TRBV19 and TRBJ1-1; TRBD1 aligns across 9 bases. The CDR3 DNA reads TGTGCCAGTAGGACAGGGGGGATTGAAGCTTTCTTT. The encoded protein is CASRTGGIEAFF.